This entry is about one T cell receptor beta chain. This sample is drawn from a study of OX40 agonist ivuxolimab in advanced cancers. Study-level background: Each patient was given ivuxolimab into a vein every 2 weeks, at 0.01 to 10 mg/kg. At 82.7% male, the cohort had a mean age of about 55 years, ranging from roughly 20 to 85.

Only in-frame clones appear in the TCRdb table, and some are missing; sequencing was by immunoSEQ multiplex PCR. The data hold 65,000 to 85,000 clones, with around 84% observed a single time. The germline CDR1 and CDR2 sequences are SEHNR and FQNEAQ (reference sequence). The V and J ends lost 4 bases and 2 bases respectively, with 11 bases between them. The CDR3 runs to 14 residues. The starting material was CD4+ or CD8+ T cells sorted from blood, obtained in a trial of the OX40 agonist ivuxolimab. This chain links TRBV7-9 with TRBJ1-2; D remains unclear. This TCR derives from an adult with an advanced solid tumor such as melanoma, head and neck, liver or kidney cancer. The CDR3 region is CASSSRISNYGYTF. CDR3 coding DNA: TGTGCCAGCAGCTCGAGAATATCGAACTATGGCTACACCTTC.